Listed below are T cell receptor beta chains from one sample, sequenced in a study of kidney transplant recipient with SARS-CoV-2 infection. TCRdb fed the reads into MiXCR, producing one record per CDR3 protein. The sample lists some 220,000 distinct CDR3 sequences, around 28% occurring once. The specimen was a blood sample, collected at baseline and between days 110 and 120 from a kidney transplant recipient. The receptor set was obtained from a male patient in his thirties who had COVID-19 and was a kidney transplant recipient. Certain T cells may be donor cells from the graft. The CDR3 runs from the conserved cysteine through the conserved F or W. Fields, in order: V gene, J gene, clone size, D gene, CDR3 DNA, CDR3 protein. A D gene is named only where the DNA matches it firmly. Clone size is not always given. Where it is, it says once, few, many or a class for expanded clones.

V gene: TRBV10-3; J gene: TRBJ2-7; clone size: many; D gene: TRBD1; CDR3 DNA: TGTGCCATCACCCTCGGACAGGGACCAGCCTACGAGCAGTACTTC; CDR3 protein: CAITLGQGPAYEQYF
V gene: TRBV7-9; J gene: TRBJ1-5; clone size: many; D gene: -; CDR3 DNA: TGTGCCAGCAGCCAAGGCGTGGAAAAGCCCCAGCATTTT; CDR3 protein: CASSQGVEKPQHF
V gene: TRBV5-8; J gene: TRBJ2-3; clone size: -; D gene: TRBD1; CDR3 DNA: TGTGCCAGCAGCTCGGTGGGACAGGAGATCACAGATACGCAGTATTTT; CDR3 protein: CASSSVGQEITDTQYF
V gene: TRBV7-2; J gene: TRBJ1-2; clone size: many; D gene: -; CDR3 DNA: TGTGCCAGCAGCTACAGAGCCAGAGACGGAAAGACCTATGGCTACACCTTC; CDR3 protein: CASSYRARDGKTYGYTF
V gene: TRBV7-5; J gene: TRBJ1-2; clone size: -; D gene: -; CDR3 DNA: -; CDR3 protein: CISVPEDSAEVGKTYGYTF
V gene: TRBV6-2/TRBV6-3; J gene: TRBJ1-2; clone size: -; D gene: -; CDR3 DNA: TGTGCCAGCAGTGGTGAGAGCCGCATCGGAAAGACCTATGGCTACACCTTC; CDR3 protein: CASSGESRIGKTYGYTF
V gene: TRBV27; J gene: TRBJ1-1; clone size: many; D gene: TRBD1; CDR3 DNA: TGTGCCAGCATCCCGGGACAGGGTCGGGGCGGTGAAGCTTTCTTT; CDR3 protein: CASIPGQGRGGEAFF
V gene: TRBV18; J gene: TRBJ1-4; clone size: many; D gene: TRBD1; CDR3 DNA: TGTGCCAGCTCACCCTTCACGACAGGGACAACTCCAACTAATGAAAAACTGTTTTTT; CDR3 protein: CASSPFTTGTTPTNEKLFF
V gene: TRBV12-3/TRBV12-4; J gene: TRBJ1-2; clone size: many; D gene: -; CDR3 DNA: TGTGCCAGCAGTGCTCCCACCAGCTTCCGAAAGACCTATGGCTACACCTTC; CDR3 protein: CASSAPTSFRKTYGYTF
V gene: TRBV7-1; J gene: TRBJ1-2; clone size: many; D gene: -; CDR3 DNA: TGTGCCAGCAGCGCCACGAATCACGAGGGAAAGACCTATGGCTACACCTTC; CDR3 protein: CASSATNHEGKTYGYTF
V gene: TRBV16; J gene: TRBJ1-2; clone size: many; D gene: -; CDR3 DNA: TGTGCCAGCAGCGTAGCTAAGGTCGTTAGAAAGACCTATGGCTACACCTTC; CDR3 protein: CASSVAKVVRKTYGYTF
V gene: TRBV7-2; J gene: TRBJ1-5; clone size: -; D gene: -; CDR3 DNA: TGTGCCAGCAGCTTAGTAGTGGGCAATCAGCCCCAGCATTTT; CDR3 protein: CASSLVVGNQPQHF
V gene: TRBV19; J gene: TRBJ2-6; clone size: many; D gene: -; CDR3 DNA: TGTGCCAGTGCACTAATTCCAGGGGGGGGCGGAGGCTCTGGGGCCAACGTCCTGACTTTC; CDR3 protein: CASALIPGGGGGSGANVLTF
V gene: TRBV5-1; J gene: TRBJ2-5; clone size: many; D gene: TRBD2; CDR3 DNA: TGCGCCAGCAGCTTGATGGCAGCGGGAGGAGTTGGGGAGACCCAGTACTTC; CDR3 protein: CASSLMAAGGVGETQYF
V gene: TRBV7-2; J gene: TRBJ2-6; clone size: few; D gene: -; CDR3 DNA: TGTGCCAGCAGCTTATCGCAGGGTAGTCCCCGGTACTCTGGGGCCAACGTCCTGACTTTC; CDR3 protein: CASSLSQGSPRYSGANVLTF
V gene: TRBV10-3; J gene: TRBJ2-7; clone size: many; D gene: TRBD2; CDR3 DNA: TGTGCCATCAGTGATGTGCGGGAGGGCTACGAGCAGTACTTC; CDR3 protein: CAISDVREGYEQYF
V gene: TRBV4-2; J gene: TRBJ1-2; clone size: few; D gene: -; CDR3 DNA: TGTGCCAGCAGCGAAGATACCAAAGGTCGAAAGACCTATGGCTACACCTTC; CDR3 protein: CASSEDTKGRKTYGYTF
V gene: TRBV3-1; J gene: TRBJ2-1; clone size: many; D gene: -; CDR3 DNA: TGTGCCAGCAGGCCTGCTGGCTCCTACAATGAGCAGTTCTTC; CDR3 protein: CASRPAGSYNEQFF
V gene: TRBV6-5; J gene: TRBJ1-5; clone size: many; D gene: -; CDR3 DNA: TGTGCCAGCATCCGAGGGCCAGCGGGCAATCAGCCCCAGCATTTT; CDR3 protein: CASIRGPAGNQPQHF
V gene: TRBV7-8; J gene: TRBJ1-5; clone size: -; D gene: -; CDR3 DNA: TGTGCCAGCGGCTTGGGGGGGGGGGCGCTCGGGCAGCCCCAGCATTTT; CDR3 protein: CASGLGGGALGQPQHF
V gene: TRBV6-8; J gene: TRBJ2-5; clone size: many; D gene: TRBD1; CDR3 DNA: TGTGCCAGCAGTTACTTCACAGGGGTGGGGGAGACCCAGTACTTC; CDR3 protein: CASSYFTGVGETQYF
V gene: TRBV28; J gene: TRBJ2-2; clone size: many; D gene: -; CDR3 DNA: TGTGCCAGCAGTGCCAGGGGTAGGGAGCTGTTTTTT; CDR3 protein: CASSARGRELFF
V gene: TRBV7-8; J gene: TRBJ1-1; clone size: -; D gene: TRBD1; CDR3 DNA: TGTGCCAGCACGGGACAGGGGGTGAGCACTGAAGCTTTCTTT; CDR3 protein: CASTGQGVSTEAFF
V gene: TRBV19; J gene: TRBJ2-3; clone size: -; D gene: -; CDR3 DNA: TGTGCCAGTAAAAGGGGGGGGTCGGATACGCAGTATTTT; CDR3 protein: CASKRGGSDTQYF
V gene: TRBV7-8; J gene: TRBJ1-5; clone size: many; D gene: -; CDR3 DNA: TGTGCCAGCAGCGGGACCGGGCAGCCCCAGCATTTT; CDR3 protein: CASSGTGQPQHF
V gene: TRBV28; J gene: TRBJ1-6; clone size: many; D gene: -; CDR3 DNA: TGTGCCAGCAGTTTATTTGGGGGGGAATATTCACCCCTCCACTTT; CDR3 protein: CASSLFGGEYSPLHF
V gene: TRBV7-2; J gene: TRBJ1-2; clone size: many; D gene: -; CDR3 DNA: TGTGCCAGCAGCCAGGCCCGCAGAGACGGAAAGACCTATGGCTACACCTTC; CDR3 protein: CASSQARRDGKTYGYTF
V gene: TRBV2; J gene: TRBJ2-1; clone size: many; D gene: TRBD2; CDR3 DNA: TGTGCCAGCGGTAGCGGGAGGGGTGAGCAGTTCTTC; CDR3 protein: CASGSGRGEQFF
V gene: TRBV5-8; J gene: TRBJ1-5; clone size: many; D gene: -; CDR3 DNA: TGTGCCAGCAGCTTGGGGGATTATAGCAATCAGCCCCAGCATTTT; CDR3 protein: CASSLGDYSNQPQHF
V gene: TRBV5-4; J gene: TRBJ2-5; clone size: many; D gene: TRBD2; CDR3 DNA: TGTGCCAGCAGCGAAACCCGACTAGCGGGAGGGCGAGAGACCCAGTACTTC; CDR3 protein: CASSETRLAGGRETQYF
V gene: TRBV5-6; J gene: TRBJ2-3; clone size: -; D gene: TRBD2; CDR3 DNA: TGTGCCAGCAGCTTCTTTCATCCGGGAGGGCCCAAAACAGATACGCAGTATTTT; CDR3 protein: CASSFFHPGGPKTDTQYF
V gene: TRBV28; J gene: TRBJ1-1; clone size: many; D gene: TRBD1; CDR3 DNA: TGTGCCAGCAGTGCAGGGGGCTATTACACTGAAGCTTTCTTT; CDR3 protein: CASSAGGYYTEAFF
V gene: TRBV29-1; J gene: TRBJ2-5; clone size: many; D gene: -; CDR3 DNA: TGCAGCGTTGTGGGAGGTCAGGGGGGGTACCAAGAGACCCAGTACTTC; CDR3 protein: CSVVGGQGGYQETQYF
V gene: TRBV19; J gene: TRBJ2-2; clone size: many; D gene: TRBD1; CDR3 DNA: TGTGCCAGTAGTAGACGGACAGGGATACCGAACACCGGGGAGCTGTTTTTT; CDR3 protein: CASSRRTGIPNTGELFF
V gene: TRBV9; J gene: TRBJ2-7; clone size: many; D gene: TRBD2; CDR3 DNA: TGTGCCAGCAGCGTCGGAGCGGGAGGTAGCTCCTACGAGCAGTACTTC; CDR3 protein: CASSVGAGGSSYEQYF
V gene: TRBV28; J gene: TRBJ2-5; clone size: many; D gene: -; CDR3 DNA: TGTGCCAGCAGTCAGGGGAGGGGAGCAACTAAAGAGACCCAGTACTTC; CDR3 protein: CASSQGRGATKETQYF
V gene: TRBV2; J gene: TRBJ1-6; clone size: many; D gene: -; CDR3 DNA: TGTGCCAGCAGTGAAACCAATTCACCCCTCCACTTT; CDR3 protein: CASSETNSPLHF
V gene: TRBV12-3/TRBV12-4; J gene: TRBJ2-7; clone size: many; D gene: -; CDR3 DNA: TGTGCCAGCGGTGTCGGGAAGATTGCCTACGAGCAGTACTTC; CDR3 protein: CASGVGKIAYEQYF
V gene: TRBV5-6; J gene: TRBJ2-5; clone size: many; D gene: TRBD1; CDR3 DNA: TGTGCCAGCAGCTTCAGGGGGCTGGTTCAAGAGACCCAGTACTTC; CDR3 protein: CASSFRGLVQETQYF
V gene: TRBV27; J gene: TRBJ2-7; clone size: many; D gene: TRBD1; CDR3 DNA: TGTGCCAGCAGTCCAACCCCCGGGACAGGGAGCTACGAGCAGTACTTC; CDR3 protein: CASSPTPGTGSYEQYF
V gene: TRBV20-1; J gene: TRBJ2-1; clone size: many; D gene: TRBD2; CDR3 DNA: TGCAGTGCTAGAAAGGCTAGCGGGAGGAAGGTCTATGAGCAGTTCTTC; CDR3 protein: CSARKASGRKVYEQFF
V gene: TRBV30; J gene: TRBJ2-2; clone size: many; D gene: -; CDR3 DNA: TGTGCCTGGAGTTCGCCAGCAGAGACCGGGGAGCTGTTTTTT; CDR3 protein: CAWSSPAETGELFF
V gene: TRBV6-6; J gene: TRBJ2-6; clone size: many; D gene: -; CDR3 DNA: TGTGCCAGCAGTAACTATATGGCCAACGTCCTGACTTTC; CDR3 protein: CASSNYMANVLTF
V gene: TRBV28; J gene: TRBJ2-2; clone size: medium-sized; D gene: TRBD1; CDR3 DNA: TGTGCCAGCATCAACCCGGGACAGGTCGTCGTCGGGGAGCTGTTTTTT; CDR3 protein: CASINPGQVVVGELFF
V gene: TRBV11-1; J gene: TRBJ1-2; clone size: many; D gene: -; CDR3 DNA: TGTGCCAGCAGCCACTCTTTTAAGGCTGGAAAGACCTATGGCTACACCTTC; CDR3 protein: CASSHSFKAGKTYGYTF
V gene: TRBV3-1; J gene: TRBJ1-4; clone size: many; D gene: -; CDR3 DNA: TGTGCCAGCAGCGCCCAGGGTCCTGAAAAACTGTTTTTT; CDR3 protein: CASSAQGPEKLFF
V gene: TRBV19; J gene: TRBJ1-2; clone size: -; D gene: -; CDR3 DNA: TGTGCCAGTAGTGGTACCTCGACAAATCGAAAGACCTATGGCTACACCTTC; CDR3 protein: CASSGTSTNRKTYGYTF
V gene: TRBV28; J gene: TRBJ2-4; clone size: many; D gene: -; CDR3 DNA: TGTGGGAGTGGGACCCTAGCCAAAAACATTCAGTACTTC; CDR3 protein: CGSGTLAKNIQYF
V gene: TRBV11-2; J gene: TRBJ2-7; clone size: many; D gene: -; CDR3 DNA: TGTGCCAGCAGCCCCGGGGCTAACGAATTCTACGAGCAGTACTTC; CDR3 protein: CASSPGANEFYEQYF
V gene: TRBV11-2; J gene: TRBJ1-2; clone size: many; D gene: -; CDR3 DNA: TGTGCCAGCAGCCCCTGGGAAACAAGCAGAAAGACCTATGGCTACACCTTC; CDR3 protein: CASSPWETSRKTYGYTF
V gene: TRBV5-1; J gene: TRBJ1-4; clone size: many; D gene: TRBD1; CDR3 DNA: TGCGCCAGCAGCTGGACAGGGAGAAATGAAAAACTGTTTTTT; CDR3 protein: CASSWTGRNEKLFF